Presented here are 23 T cell receptor beta chains from one specimen sequenced in a study of early T cells in non-severe SARS-CoV-2 infection. TCRdb reanalysed the 5' RACE reads using MiXCR and keeps one entry per CDR3 protein. The sample gives some 67,000 distinct CDR3 sequences, roughly 13% of which show up once; about 5.2% is in the top ten. Sequencing used whole blood. All receptors come from an adult who was a healthcare worker with PCR-confirmed SARS-CoV-2 infection or an uninfected control (not recorded which).

Many counts were recorded for this clonotype. This sequence joins TRBV19 and TRBJ2-3; D is ambiguous. V lost 6 bases, J lost 0 bases, and 13 bases lay in between. The germline V gene encodes CDR1 LNHDA and CDR2 SQIVND (reference sequence). This CDR3 is 15 amino acids long. The CDR3 DNA reads TGTGCCAGTAGGATCCGGGTCTCCAGCACAGATACGCAGTATTTT. Translation gives CASRIRVSSTDTQYF. Using reference TRBV19 and TRBJ2-3 for the parts outside the CDR3, the full variable domain is DGGITQSPKYLFRKEGQNVTLSCEQNLNHDAMYWYRQDPGQGLRLIYYSQIVNDFQKGDIAEGYSVSREKKESFPLTVTSAQKNPTAFYLCASRIRVSSTDTQYFGPGTRLTVL.

This clonotype occurred a few times. Here the CDR3 DNA reads TGTGCCAGCACCTCACAAGGGAGCTCCTACGAGCAGTACTTC. It translates to CASTSQGSSYEQYF. V gene TRBV2 combines with J gene TRBJ2-7; tentatively, D is TRBD2 (5 bases). This CDR3 contains 14 residues. The V and J ends lost 7 bases and 0 bases respectively, with 13 bases between them. Germline V gene data show CDR1 as SNHLY and CDR2 as FYNNEI.

This clonotype was detected many times. The genes are TRBV29-1 and TRBJ2-7; a possible D gene is TRBD1 (7 bases). The CDR3 length is 13 residues. Per germline, CDR1 SQVTM and CDR2 ANQGSEA. V lost 5 bases and J lost 2, with 13 bases in between. The CDR3 loop is CSVSGGPAYEQYF. The DNA for the CDR3 is TGCAGCGTTTCAGGGGGGCCCGCCTACGAGCAGTACTTC.

This clonotype was recorded a few times. The chain combines TRBV6-2 or TRBV6-3 with TRBJ2-1, with 12 bases matching TRBD2. Losses at the gene ends were 6 bases for V and 2 bases for J; bases not matched to a gene: 2. CDR3 length equals 15 residues. From germline, CDR1 is MNHEY and CDR2 SVGEGT. The CDR3 nucleotides are TGTGCCAGCAGGTCTAGCGGGAGGGCCTACAATGAGCAGTTCTTC. It encodes CASRSSGRAYNEQFF.

This clonotype was counted many times. This chain joins TRBV5-4 and TRBJ2-1; 7 nucleotides agree with TRBD1. V shed 1 base, J shed 4 bases, and the junction held 5 bases outside the gene matches. Germline V CDR1 and CDR2: SGHNT, YYREEE (reference sequence). CDR3 size: 15 residues. The CDR3 sequence: CASSLSTGLYNEQFF. For the CDR3, the DNA is TGTGCCAGCAGCTTGTCGACAGGGCTTTACAATGAGCAGTTCTTC.

In this sample, this clonotype turned up a few times. The genes are TRBV5-1 and TRBJ2-1, with D unresolved. The germline gives CDR1 SGHRS, CDR2 YFSETQ. CDR3 length equals 12 residues. V was pared by 1 base and J by 7 bases, with 6 bases between. CDR3 DNA sequence: TGCGCCAGCAGCTTGTCCGGGAATGAGCAGTTCTTC. Its translation: CASSLSGNEQFF.

The chain joins TRBV27 to TRBJ2-5, with 10 bases identical to TRBD2. This CDR3 has 14 amino acids. The trim removed 3 bases at V and 6 bases at J, leaving 4 bases unmatched. Germline values: CDR1 MNHEY, CDR2 SMNVEV (reference sequence). In DNA form, the CDR3 reads TGTGCCAGCAGTTTTAGCGGGGGGACGAAGACCCAGTACTTC. As protein: CASSFSGGTKTQYF.

The CDR3 spells CAWSVFRGLYNEQFF. The CDR3, as DNA: TGTGCCTGGAGTGTCTTTCGAGGGCTCTACAATGAGCAGTTCTTC. The chain has TRBV30 and TRBJ2-1; maybe TRBD2 (5 bases). Germline-derived CDR1 and CDR2 are GTSNPN and SVGIG (reference sequence). The CDR3 totals 15 residues. V was pared by 0 bases and J by 3 bases, with 12 bases between.

The chain has TRBV3-1 and TRBJ2-7; D might be TRBD1 (6 bases). The germline V and J ends were trimmed by 1 base and 6 bases, with 10 bases remaining between them. The CDR3 length is 13 residues. Germline loops: CDR1 LGHDT, CDR2 YNNKEL (reference sequence). The CDR3 DNA sequence: TGTGCCAGCAGCCAAGGGAACAGGGTCGAGCAGTACTTC. Protein sequence: CASSQGNRVEQYF.

This clonotype appeared many times. The V call is TRBV6-1, the J call TRBJ2-7; tentatively, D is TRBD1 (6 bases). Looked up from germline, CDR1 is MNHNS and CDR2 is SASEGT. The CDR3 has 14 residues. Trimming shortened V by 6 bases and J by 5 bases, and 17 bases separated the two germline ends. The chain's CDR3 is CASRGGTNLHEQYF. CDR3 nucleotides: TGTGCCAGCAGAGGGGGAACTAACCTCCACGAGCAGTACTTC.

This clonotype ranks as large. J is TRBJ1-1 and V is TRBV7-9, with a tentative D call TRBD1 (6 bases). This CDR3 comprises 12 residues. The germline V gene has CDR1 SEHNR and CDR2 FQNEAQ (reference sequence). V dropped 6 bases and J dropped 6 bases, with 11 bases sitting between them. The DNA of the CDR3 is TGTGCCAGCAGTCCGGACAGACCTGAAGCTTTCTTT. Translated: CASSPDRPEAFF.

This chain uses TRBV20-1 with TRBJ2-3; 8 bases are shared with TRBD2. Unmatched junction bases numbered 5, after V lost 3 bases and J lost 0 bases. Germline-derived CDR1 and CDR2 are DFQATT and SNEGSKA (reference sequence). CDR3 length: 15 residues. In nucleotides, the CDR3 is TGCAGTGCTAGTCTTACGGGGGGGAGCACAGATACGCAGTATTTT. Protein product: CSASLTGGSTDTQYF.

This clonotype was counted only a few times. The V and J genes are TRBV3-1 and TRBJ2-5; D possibly corresponds to TRBD2 (5 bases). Germline lookup yields CDR1 LGHDT and CDR2 YNNKEL (reference sequence). The V end lost 2 bases, the J end lost 5 bases, and 15 bases lay between the germline ends. CDR3 length: 15 residues. The CDR3 sequence: CASSQTPGLAETQYF. CDR3 bases: TGTGCCAGCAGCCAAACTCCTGGACTCGCGGAGACCCAGTACTTC.

This clonotype occurred a few times. The chain employs TRBV20-1 and TRBJ1-5, with unresolved D. V dropped 0 bases and J dropped 0 bases, with 6 bases sitting between them. CDR3 length: 14 amino acids. Per germline, CDR1 DFQATT and CDR2 SNEGSKA (reference sequence). The CDR3 loop reads CSAREVNSNQPQHF. The CDR3 DNA reads TGCAGTGCTAGAGAAGTTAATAGCAATCAGCCCCAGCATTTT.

This clonotype was seen more than once but under ten times. The gene calls are TRBV7-2 and TRBJ2-7; no clear D. The CDR3 extends over 12 amino acids. V gave up 4 bases and J gave up 7 bases, with 11 bases separating them. Germline V CDR1 and CDR2: SGHTA, FQGNSA. The CDR3 sequence is CASSYALGEQYF. In DNA form, the CDR3 reads TGTGCCAGCAGCTATGCGCTTGGAGAGCAGTACTTC.

This clonotype has a handful of counts. The CDR3 DNA reads as TGCAGCGTTTCTACCCTCCACAGCCCCGGGGAGCTGTTTTTT. Its protein is CSVSTLHSPGELFF. The V call is TRBV29-1, the J call TRBJ2-2; no reliable D call. The germline V gene encodes CDR1 SQVTM and CDR2 ANQGSEA. The CDR3 spans 14 residues. Trimming pared 5 bases from V and 6 bases from J, leaving 16 bases between.

Many counts were recorded for this clonotype. The chain is built from TRBV12-2 and TRBJ1-1; the D call TRBD1 from the table was never checked on the DNA. TRBV12-2 is a pseudogene locus. CDR3 length: 13 residues. The CDR3 region has the DNA TGTGCAAGTCGCTCCCCCGAGACAGTGGGAGCTTTCTTT. It codes for CASRSPETVGAFF.

The rearrangement links TRBV2 to TRBJ2-7; a possible D gene is TRBD2 (6 bases). Germline V gene sequence: CDR1 SNHLY, CDR2 FYNNEI. The CDR3 is 14 amino acids. V lost 8 bases, J lost 3 bases, and 17 bases lay in between. CDR3 sequence reads: CASQTGTLNYEQYF. The CDR3 DNA is TGTGCCAGCCAAACGGGGACTCTCAACTACGAGCAGTACTTC.

This clonotype has just a few counts. The chain has TRBV5-1 and TRBJ2-7; no firm D call. The CDR3 runs 14 residues. V lost 4 bases and J lost 0, with 11 bases in between. The germline V gene encodes CDR1 SGHRS and CDR2 YFSETQ. The CDR3 DNA sequence: TGCGCCAGCAGCACTCCGGACGGCTCCTACGAGCAGTACTTC. Protein product: CASSTPDGSYEQYF.

This clonotype has a handful of counts. The chain carries TRBV12-3 or TRBV12-4 and TRBJ1-3; D gene ambiguous. V was shortened by 1 base and J by 8 bases, with 18 bases between the two germline ends. The CDR3 has 16 amino acids. The CDR3 loop is CASSLDRDLLKDTIYF. The CDR3 bases are TGTGCCAGCAGTTTAGATAGGGATCTCTTGAAGGACACCATATATTTT.

The rearrangement uses TRBV7-2 and TRBJ1-4; no clear D. The CDR3 is 12 amino acids. Trimming took 2 bases from V and 5 from J, leaving 3 bases between them. The germline V gene encodes CDR1 SGHTA and CDR2 FQGNSA. The CDR3 sequence is CASSLMNEKLFF. CDR3 sequence (DNA): TGTGCCAGCAGCTTAATGAATGAAAAACTGTTTTTT.

This clonotype appeared a few times. The rearrangement links TRBV5-1 to TRBJ1-2, with a weak D call TRBD1 (6 bases). Germline CDR1 reads SGHRS; CDR2 reads YFSETQ. This CDR3 has 14 amino acids. V gave up 4 bases and J gave up 6 bases, with 16 bases separating them. CDR3 residues: CASSPLGGGDGYTF. The CDR3 DNA reads TGCGCCAGCAGCCCACTCGGGGGGGGCGATGGCTACACCTTC. The whole variable domain, filled in from reference TRBV5-1 and TRBJ1-2, reads KAGVTQTPRYLIKTRGQQVTLSCSPISGHRSVSWYQQTPGQGLQFLFEYFSETQRNKGNFPGRFSGRQFSNSRSEMNVSTLELGDSALYLCASSPLGGGDGYTFGSGTRLTVV.

This clonotype was counted between two and nine times. V gene TRBV7-2 combines with J gene TRBJ2-2, with D possibly TRBD2 on 6 matching bases. Germline V lookup: CDR1 SGHTA, CDR2 FQGNSA. There are 16 residues in the CDR3. V lost 6 bases and J 0 bases, leaving 14 bases between the germline ends. The chain's CDR3 is CASSPIAVTNTGELFF. The CDR3 coding sequence is TGTGCCAGCAGTCCTATAGCGGTTACGAACACCGGGGAGCTGTTTTTT.